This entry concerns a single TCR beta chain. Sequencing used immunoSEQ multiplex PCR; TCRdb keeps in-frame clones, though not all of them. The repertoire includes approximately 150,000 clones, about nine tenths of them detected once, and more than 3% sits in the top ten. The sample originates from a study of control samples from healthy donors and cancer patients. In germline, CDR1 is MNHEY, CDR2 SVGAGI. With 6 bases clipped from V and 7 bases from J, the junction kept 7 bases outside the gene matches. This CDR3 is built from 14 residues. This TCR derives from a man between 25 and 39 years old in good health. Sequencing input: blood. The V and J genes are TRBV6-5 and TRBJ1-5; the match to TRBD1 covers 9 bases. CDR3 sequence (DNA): TGTGCCAGCAGCAGACAGGGGGTAGGACAGCCCCAGCATTTT. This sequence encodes CASSRQGVGQPQHF.